The next 15 T cell receptor beta chains were all read from a single sample in a study of Graves' ophthalmopathy and Graves' hyperthyroidism. Scientists amplified the TCR beta CDR3 regions from RNA transcripts. First-round RT-PCR with HTBI primers preceded a second-round multiplex PCR. One entry per CDR3 protein results from TCRdb running MiXCR on the multiplex PCR reads. Of more than 550,000 distinct CDR3 sequences listed, 35% to 45% are singletons. Sequenced: peripheral blood. Receptors were obtained from an adult man with Graves' ophthalmopathy.

The gene calls are TRBV7-9 and TRBJ2-7; D not certain. TRBJ2-4 explains the end of the DNA better; the J call may be wrong. The CDR3 is made up of 13 amino acids. From germline, CDR1 is SEHNR and CDR2 FQNEAQ (reference sequence). CDR3 region: CASSPAPMDIQYF. CDR3 coding DNA: TGTGCCAGCAGCCCGGCCCCCATGGACATTCAGTACTTC.

This clonotype appeared a few times. Given a much more abundant clone one base away, this may be a read error. CDR3 in DNA: TGTGCCAGCAGTTACTACAGGGACTCCTACGAGCAGTACTTC. It specifies CASSYYRDSYEQYF. The V and J genes are TRBV12-3 or TRBV12-4 and TRBJ2-7; tentative D call: TRBD1 (6 bases). The CDR3 has 14 residues. V lost 4 bases and J lost 0, with 10 bases in between.

Concerning this clonotype: This may stem from a read error, because a much larger clone lies one nucleotide away. The chain couples TRBV10-3 to TRBJ2-7; D remains unclear. The germline V gene has CDR1 ENHRY and CDR2 SYGVKD. This CDR3 has 12 amino acids. CDR3 protein: CVSTRYTYEQYF. CDR3 nucleotide sequence: TGTGTCAGCACCAGATACACCTACGAGCAGTACTTC.

This clonotype showed up just once. This chain joins TRBV2 and TRBJ2-7, with D possibly matching TRBD1 (6 bases). V shed 6 bases and J shed 2 bases, with 11 bases lying between them. The CDR3 has 13 residues. Germline lookup yields CDR1 SNHLY and CDR2 FYNNEI. CDR3 in DNA: TGTGCCAGCAGATGGCAGGGGACCTACGAGCAGTACTTC. Translated: CASRWQGTYEQYF. Variable domain in full (rest from reference TRBV2 and TRBJ2-7): EPEVTQTPSHQVTQMGQEVILRCVPISNHLYFYWYRQILGQKVEFLVSFYNNEISEKSEIFDDQFSVERPDGSNFTLKIRSTKLEDSAMYFCASRWQGTYEQYFGPGTRLTVT.

This clonotype was found many times. This chain uses TRBV2 with TRBJ1-6; D not certain. V lost 5 bases and J 4 bases, leaving 12 bases between the germline ends. This CDR3 has 15 amino acids. Per the germline V gene, CDR1 is SNHLY and CDR2 is FYNNEI. CDR3 in amino acids: CASSRPGEYNSPLHF. CDR3 DNA sequence: TGTGCCAGCAGTCGACCCGGGGAGTATAATTCACCCCTCCACTTT. Based on the CDR3 plus reference TRBV2 and TRBJ1-6, the full variable domain is EPEVTQTPSHQVTQMGQEVILRCVPISNHLYFYWYRQILGQKVEFLVSFYNNEISEKSEIFDDQFSVERPDGSNFTLKIRSTKLEDSAMYFCASSRPGEYNSPLHFGNGTRLTVT.

This clonotype was seen ten or more times. The chain couples TRBV3-1 to TRBJ1-2; D gene uncertain. Trimming removed 0 bases at V and 8 bases at J, with 10 bases between. In germline, CDR1 is LGHDT, CDR2 YNNKEL (reference sequence). This CDR3 comprises 13 residues. CDR3 DNA sequence: TGTGCCAGCAGCCAAGATTGGGCGCTCGGCTACACCTTC. Residues: CASSQDWALGYTF.

CDR3 in amino acids: CASSGTADEAFF. CDR3 bases: TGTGCCAGCAGCGGGACCGCAGATGAAGCTTTCTTT. The chain joins TRBV9 to TRBJ1-1; no definite D call. V lost 3 bases and J 7 bases, leaving 10 bases between the germline ends. The length of the CDR3 is 12 residues. Germline lookup yields CDR1 SGDLS and CDR2 YYNGEE.

The chain carries TRBV25-1 and TRBJ1-4; possibly TRBD1 for D (6 bases). The CDR3 covers 13 residues. The V and J ends lost 3 bases and 8 bases respectively, with 10 bases between them. The germline V gene has CDR1 MGHDK and CDR2 SYGVNS. The DNA of the CDR3 is TGTGCCAGCAGTGAGGGACATCCGGAAAAACTGTTTTTT. As protein: CASSEGHPEKLFF. Drawing the rest from reference TRBV25-1 and TRBJ1-4, the complete variable domain is EADIYQTPRYLVIGTGKKITLECSQTMGHDKMYWYQQDPGMELHLIHYSYGVNSTEKGDLSSESTVSRIRTEHFPLTLESARPSHTSQYLCASSEGHPEKLFFGSGTQLSVL.

This clonotype was picked up many times. The chain uses TRBV7-9 and TRBJ2-5; 8 bases match TRBD1. Germline V CDR1 and CDR2: SEHNR, FQNEAQ (reference sequence). The CDR3 is 14 amino acids. V lost 3 bases to trimming and J lost 5 bases; unmatched junction nucleotides: 5. Here the CDR3 reads CASSFNRGEETQYF. The CDR3 DNA is TGTGCCAGCAGCTTTAACAGGGGGGAGGAGACCCAGTACTTC.

This clonotype has ten or more counts. The chain couples TRBV7-9 to TRBJ2-5; the D gene is possibly TRBD1 (6 bases). V lost 5 bases and J lost 5, with 15 bases in between. The CDR3 consists of 14 residues. Per germline, CDR1 SEHNR and CDR2 FQNEAQ (reference sequence). The CDR3, as DNA: TGTGCCAGCAGCCCCTTGGCAGGGGTCGAGACCCAGTACTTC. Protein sequence: CASSPLAGVETQYF.

This clonotype was seen ten or more times. V gene TRBV20-1 combines with J gene TRBJ1-3; D might be TRBD1 (6 bases). CDR3 length: 14 amino acids. V was pared by 4 bases and J by 0 bases, with 10 bases between. In germline, CDR1 is DFQATT, CDR2 SNEGSKA (reference sequence). In nucleotides, the CDR3 is TGCAGTGCTATCAACAGGGACTCTGGAAACACCATATATTTT. Amino acids: CSAINRDSGNTIYF.

The V call is TRBV29-1, the J call TRBJ2-5; 13 bases agree with TRBD2. From germline, CDR1 is SQVTM and CDR2 ANQGSEA. The V gene end was trimmed by 7 bases and the J gene end by 5 bases; junction bases not matched to a gene: 7. This CDR3 is 14 amino acids long. The CDR3 loop is CSAGLAGVGETQYF. CDR3 coding DNA: TGCAGCGCCGGACTAGCGGGAGTAGGGGAGACCCAGTACTTC.

The sample holds many counts of this clonotype. This chain connects TRBV7-8 to TRBJ2-7, with 7 positions matching TRBD1. The CDR3 extends over 14 amino acids. The trim removed 5 bases at V and 2 bases at J, leaving 6 bases unmatched. CDR1 SGHVS and CDR2 FQNEAQ come from the germline V gene. The CDR3 here is CASSTNDRAYEQYF. CDR3 DNA: TGTGCCAGCAGCACCAACGACAGGGCCTACGAGCAGTACTTC.

DNA of the CDR3: TGTGCCAGCAGCCCCACCGCGGGGACAGGTGACGGAGAGCAGTACTTC. Its protein product is CASSPTAGTGDGEQYF. The rearrangement links TRBV7-9 to TRBJ2-7, with TRBD1 identical over 8 bases. Germline V gene data show CDR1 as SEHNR and CDR2 as FQNEAQ (reference sequence). The CDR3 totals 16 residues. Germline trimming cut 5 bases from V and 7 bases from J; bases unmatched to any gene: 16.

At least ten counts were recorded for this clonotype. The chain recombines TRBV5-8 with TRBJ1-1; D unresolved. In germline, CDR1 is SGHTS, CDR2 YDEGEE. The CDR3 contains 12 residues. V lost 6 bases and J lost 1, with 7 bases in between. The CDR3 nucleotides read TGTGCCAGCACCCCGACGAACACTGAAGCTTTCTTT. Its translation is CASTPTNTEAFF.